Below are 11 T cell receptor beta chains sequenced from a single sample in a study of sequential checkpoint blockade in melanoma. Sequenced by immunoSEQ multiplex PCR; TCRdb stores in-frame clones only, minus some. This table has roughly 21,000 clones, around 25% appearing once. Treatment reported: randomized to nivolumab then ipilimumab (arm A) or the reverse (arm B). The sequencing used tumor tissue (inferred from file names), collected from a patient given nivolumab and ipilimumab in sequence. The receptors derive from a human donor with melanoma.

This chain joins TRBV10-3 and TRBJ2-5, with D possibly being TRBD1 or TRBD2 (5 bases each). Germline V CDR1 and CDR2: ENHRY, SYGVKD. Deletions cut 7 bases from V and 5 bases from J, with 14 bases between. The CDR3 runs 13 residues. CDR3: CAITKGWGETQYF. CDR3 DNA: TGTGCCATCACTAAGGGGTGGGGGGAGACCCAGTACTTC.

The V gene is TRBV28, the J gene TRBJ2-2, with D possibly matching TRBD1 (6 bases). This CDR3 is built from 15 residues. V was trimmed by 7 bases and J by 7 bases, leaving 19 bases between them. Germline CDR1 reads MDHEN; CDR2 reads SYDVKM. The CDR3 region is CASTLKAGVGGELFF. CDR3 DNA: TGTGCCAGCACCCTAAAAGCAGGGGTTGGCGGGGAGCTGTTTTTT.

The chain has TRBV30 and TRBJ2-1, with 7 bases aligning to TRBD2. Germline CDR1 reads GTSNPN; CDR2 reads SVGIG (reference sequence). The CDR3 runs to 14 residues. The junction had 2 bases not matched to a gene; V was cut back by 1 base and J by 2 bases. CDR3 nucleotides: TGTGCCTGGAGTGATCTAGCGGCCTACAATGAGCAGTTCTTC. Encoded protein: CAWSDLAAYNEQFF.

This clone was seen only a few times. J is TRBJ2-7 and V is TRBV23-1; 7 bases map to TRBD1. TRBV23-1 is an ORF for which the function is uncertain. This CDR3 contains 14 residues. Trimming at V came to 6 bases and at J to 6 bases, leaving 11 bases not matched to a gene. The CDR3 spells CASSPPAGTAEQYF. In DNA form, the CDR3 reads TGCGCCAGCAGCCCACCCGCAGGGACAGCCGAGCAGTACTTC.

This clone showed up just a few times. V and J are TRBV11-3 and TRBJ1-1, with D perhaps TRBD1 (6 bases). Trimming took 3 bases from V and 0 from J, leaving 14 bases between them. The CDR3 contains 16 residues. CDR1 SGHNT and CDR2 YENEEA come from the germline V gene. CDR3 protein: CASSLDSQTLNTEAFF. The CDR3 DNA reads TGTGCCAGCAGCTTGGACAGTCAGACGTTGAACACTGAAGCTTTCTTT.

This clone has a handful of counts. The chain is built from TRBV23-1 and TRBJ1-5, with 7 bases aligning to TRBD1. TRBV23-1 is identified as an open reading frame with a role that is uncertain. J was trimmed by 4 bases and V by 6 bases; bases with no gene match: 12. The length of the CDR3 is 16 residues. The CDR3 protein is CASRLEGGRSNQPQHF. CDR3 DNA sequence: TGCGCCAGCAGACTTGAAGGGGGCAGGTCGAATCAGCCCCAGCATTTT.

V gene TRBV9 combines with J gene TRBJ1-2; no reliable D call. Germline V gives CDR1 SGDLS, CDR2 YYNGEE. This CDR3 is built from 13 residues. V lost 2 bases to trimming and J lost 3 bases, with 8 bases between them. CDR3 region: CASSVLEDYGYTF. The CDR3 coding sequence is TGTGCCAGCAGCGTGCTAGAGGACTATGGCTACACCTTC.

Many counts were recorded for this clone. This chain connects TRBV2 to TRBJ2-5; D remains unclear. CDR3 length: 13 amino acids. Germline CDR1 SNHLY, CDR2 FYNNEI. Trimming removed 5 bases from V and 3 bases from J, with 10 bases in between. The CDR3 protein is CASSPRAEETQYF. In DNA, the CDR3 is TGTGCCAGCAGTCCCCGCGCCGAAGAGACCCAGTACTTC.

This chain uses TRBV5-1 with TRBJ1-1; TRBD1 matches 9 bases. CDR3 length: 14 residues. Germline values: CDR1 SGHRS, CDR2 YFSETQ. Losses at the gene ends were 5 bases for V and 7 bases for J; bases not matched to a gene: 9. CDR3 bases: TGCGCCAGCAGATCCAAGGACAGGGGAAATGAAGCTTTCTTT. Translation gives CASRSKDRGNEAFF.

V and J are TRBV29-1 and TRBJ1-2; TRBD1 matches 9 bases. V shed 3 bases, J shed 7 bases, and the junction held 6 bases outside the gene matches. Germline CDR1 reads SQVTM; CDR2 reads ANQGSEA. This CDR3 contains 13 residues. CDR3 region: CSVDPTGGLGYTF. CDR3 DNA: TGCAGCGTTGACCCCACAGGGGGCCTTGGCTACACCTTC.

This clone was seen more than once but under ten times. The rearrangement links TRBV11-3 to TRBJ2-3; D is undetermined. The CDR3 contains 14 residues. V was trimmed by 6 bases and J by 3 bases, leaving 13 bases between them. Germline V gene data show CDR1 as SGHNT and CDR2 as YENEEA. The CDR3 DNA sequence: TGTGCCAGCAGTTCGGCGGCTTTAACAGATACGCAGTATTTT. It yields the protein CASSSAALTDTQYF.